This TCR beta chain is from a study of CD8+CD57+ T cells in acquired aplastic anemia. Germline CDR1 reads DFQATT; CDR2 reads SNEGSKA (reference sequence). The CDR3 is 14 amino acids. V shed 5 bases and J shed 2 bases, with 15 bases lying between them. The authors sequenced patients whose flow cytometry had shown CD8+CD57+ cell expansion. TCR beta VDJ and CDR3 were profiled, and genomic DNA was the template. TCRdb used MiXCR to reprocess the reads, holding one entry per CDR3 protein. The sample has roughly 170,000 distinct CDR3 sequences; less than 50% are singletons. This chain links TRBV20-1 with TRBJ1-1; D uncertain. This clonotype was obtained from a human donor with aplastic anemia. Sequenced sample: sorted CD4+, CD8+, or CD8+CD57+ T cells (not recorded which) from PBMCs. CDR3 bases: TGCAGTGCTCCTCATACCACACCTAACACTGAAGCTTTCTTT. Residues: CSAPHTTPNTEAFF.